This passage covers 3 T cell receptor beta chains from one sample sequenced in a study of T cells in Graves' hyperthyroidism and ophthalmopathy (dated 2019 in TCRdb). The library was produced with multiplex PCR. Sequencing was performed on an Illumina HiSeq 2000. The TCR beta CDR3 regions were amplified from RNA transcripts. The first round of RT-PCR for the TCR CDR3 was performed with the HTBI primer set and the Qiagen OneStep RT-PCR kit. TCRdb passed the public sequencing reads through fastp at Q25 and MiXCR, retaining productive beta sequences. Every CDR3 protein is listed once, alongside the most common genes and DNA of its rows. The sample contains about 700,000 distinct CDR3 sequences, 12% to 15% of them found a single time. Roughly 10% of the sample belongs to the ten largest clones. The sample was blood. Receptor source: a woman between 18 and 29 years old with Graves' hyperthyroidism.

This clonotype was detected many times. In nucleotides, the CDR3 is TGTGCCAGCAGCACCAGGACGAGCTCCTACAATGAGCAGTTCTTC. It is translated as CASSTRTSSYNEQFF. The chain uses TRBV11-1 and TRBJ2-1; D ambiguous. CDR3 size: 15 residues. The germline V gene has CDR1 SGHAT and CDR2 FQDESV (reference sequence). V was pared by 5 bases and J by 0 bases, with 11 bases between.

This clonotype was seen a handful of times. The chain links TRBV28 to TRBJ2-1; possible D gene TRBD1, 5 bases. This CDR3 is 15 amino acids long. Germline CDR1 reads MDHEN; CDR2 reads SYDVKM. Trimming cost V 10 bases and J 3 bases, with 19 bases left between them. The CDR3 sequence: CATQSRPTGYNEQFF. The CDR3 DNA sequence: TGTGCCACCCAGAGCCGTCCAACAGGCTACAATGAGCAGTTCTTC.

CDR3 coding DNA: TGCAGTGCTAGAAAAGGGGAGGCGCAAGAGACCCAGTACTTC. Encoded protein: CSARKGEAQETQYF. V and J are TRBV20-1 and TRBJ2-5, with D tentatively TRBD2 (6 bases). This CDR3 comprises 14 residues. The V gene lost 2 bases and the J gene lost 2 bases, with 12 bases spanning the gap. Germline V CDR1 and CDR2: DFQATT, SNEGSKA (reference sequence).